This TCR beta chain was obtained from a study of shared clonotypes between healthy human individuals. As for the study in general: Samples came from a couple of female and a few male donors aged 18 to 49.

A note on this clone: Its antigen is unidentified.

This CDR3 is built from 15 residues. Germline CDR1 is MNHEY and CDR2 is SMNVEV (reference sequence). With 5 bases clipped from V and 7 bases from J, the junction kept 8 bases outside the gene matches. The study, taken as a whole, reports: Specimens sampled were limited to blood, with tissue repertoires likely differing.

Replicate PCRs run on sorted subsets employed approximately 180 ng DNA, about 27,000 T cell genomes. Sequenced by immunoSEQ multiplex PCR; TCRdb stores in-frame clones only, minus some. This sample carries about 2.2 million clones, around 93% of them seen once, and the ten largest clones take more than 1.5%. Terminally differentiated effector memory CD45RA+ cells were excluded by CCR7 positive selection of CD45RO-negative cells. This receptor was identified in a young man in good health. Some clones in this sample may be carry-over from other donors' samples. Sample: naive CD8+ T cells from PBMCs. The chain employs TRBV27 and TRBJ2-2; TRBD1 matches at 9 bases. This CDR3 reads CASSPYRGQGGELFF. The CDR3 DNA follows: TGTGCCAGCAGTCCTTACAGGGGGCAGGGCGGGGAGCTGTTTTTT.